Listed below are T cell receptor beta chains from one sample, sequenced in a study of blood T cell repertoires in COVID-19. The table came from immunoSEQ multiplex PCR; TCRdb's copy has only in-frame clones and leaves some out. The table lists over 80,000 clones, 89% of them singletons. The specimen sequenced was peripheral blood. The receptors were sampled from a man aged 50 to 59 with acute or convalescent COVID-19. Each CDR3 is given with its conserved first and last residue. D genes are given only for firm matches. Part of the rows lack a size; the others show once, few, many or a class for expanded clones.

abundance	j_gene	d_gene	v_gene	CDR3nt	CDR3aa
-	TRBJ1-1	-	TRBV21-1	TGTGCCAGCAGGGTTATCGAAGCCATGAACACTGAAGCTTTCTTT	CASRVIEAMNTEAFF
-	TRBJ1-4	-	TRBV30	TGTGCCTGGACCCCCGGGAGCTCAACTAATGAAAAACTGTTTTTT	CAWTPGSSTNEKLFF
-	TRBJ2-7	TRBD1	TRBV5-8	TGTGCCAGCACCCGGACAGGGACCTCCTACGAGCAGTACTTC	CASTRTGTSYEQYF
-	TRBJ1-1	-	TRBV3-1/TRBV3-2	TGTGCCAGCAGCCGGGGGGGTGAAGCTTTCTTT	CASSRGGEAFF
-	TRBJ1-2	-	TRBV29-1	TGCAGCGTTGAGTGGACAGACCACCTCTATGGCTACACCTTC	CSVEWTDHLYGYTF
-	TRBJ1-2	-	TRBV4-1	TGCGCCAGCAGCCAAGATTATCAGGGGTATGGCTACACCTTC	CASSQDYQGYGYTF
-	TRBJ1-2	-	TRBV28	TGTGCCAGCAGTTTACTTCAAGGGGCAGGGAAGGGCTACACCTTC	CASSLLQGAGKGYTF
-	TRBJ1-2	TRBD1	TRBV18	TGTGCCAGCTCACAGGGGGCCGGGGGAGGCTACACCTTC	CASSQGAGGGYTF
-	TRBJ2-2	-	TRBV6-5	TGTGCCAGCAGTCGTAGTCAGGGGCTAACCGGGGAGCTGTTTTTT	CASSRSQGLTGELFF
-	TRBJ2-5	-	TRBV5-4	TGTGCCAGCAGCTTGCCAAAAGAGACCCAGTACTTC	CASSLPKETQYF
-	TRBJ1-1	TRBD1	TRBV7-3	TGTGCCAGCAGCCCCGGGACAGGGGGTAGCACTGAAGCTTTCTTT	CASSPGTGGSTEAFF
-	TRBJ1-2	-	TRBV30	TGTGCCTGGAGTTACCGGCAGGGCCGGGTCGGCTACACCTTC	CAWSYRQGRVGYTF
-	TRBJ1-6	TRBD1	TRBV5-4	TGTGCCAGCAGCTCATGGGACAGCGATAATTCACCCCTCCACTTT	CASSSWDSDNSPLHF
-	TRBJ2-7	-	TRBV2	TGTGCCAGCAGTGAGGCGGCCTACGAGCAGTACTTC	CASSEAAYEQYF
-	TRBJ1-6	TRBD1	TRBV25-1	TGTGCCAGCAGTGATGGACAGGGAGGAAATTCACCCCTCCACTTT	CASSDGQGGNSPLHF
-	TRBJ1-2	-	TRBV12-3/TRBV12-4	TGTGCCAGCAGGCGACTTGACTATGGCTACACCTTC	CASRRLDYGYTF
-	TRBJ2-1	TRBD2	TRBV5-1	TGCGCCAGCAGCACGGGGGGAGTTAGCTCCTACAATGAGCAGTTCTTC	CASSTGGVSSYNEQFF
once	TRBJ1-2	TRBD1	TRBV11-2	TGTGCCAGCAGCCGGGACAGGGAAAACTATGGCTACACCTTC	CASSRDRENYGYTF
-	TRBJ1-1	TRBD1	TRBV18	TGTGCCAGCTCACCCAGGACAGGATTCACCAACACTGAAGCTTTCTTT	CASSPRTGFTNTEAFF
few	TRBJ1-1	TRBD1	TRBV28	TGTGCCATCAAACCCAACAGGGGGCACACTGAAGCTTTCTTT	CAIKPNRGHTEAFF
-	TRBJ1-2	-	TRBV5-4	TGTGCCAGCAGCTTGGGGGGGGGCGCTAACTATGGCTACACCTTC	CASSLGGGANYGYTF
-	TRBJ1-1	-	TRBV6-6	TGTGCCAGCAGTTATTCAGGGGAGTATGAAGCTTTCTTT	CASSYSGEYEAFF
-	TRBJ2-2	TRBD2	TRBV7-2	TGTGCCAGCAGCCAGGTGGGGGGGATTTCCACCGGGGAGCTGTTTTTT	CASSQVGGISTGELFF
-	TRBJ2-2	TRBD2	TRBV7-8	TGTGCCAGCAGCTTAGCCCTACTAGCGGGGGGGAACACCGGGGAGCTGTTTTTT	CASSLALLAGGNTGELFF
-	TRBJ2-5	TRBD1	TRBV10-3	TGTGCCACCTCGACAGGGATCGGGGAGACCCAGTACTTC	CATSTGIGETQYF
-	TRBJ1-2	-	TRBV6-2/TRBV6-3	TGTGCCAGCAGCACCTACAGGGTGGGCTACACCTTC	CASSTYRVGYTF
-	TRBJ2-1	-	TRBV24-1	TGTGCCACCAGTGATAATAATCAAGCGGATGAGCAGTTCTTC	CATSDNNQADEQFF
-	TRBJ1-2	-	TRBV19	TGTGCCAGTCAACGGAACTATGGCTACACCTTC	CASQRNYGYTF
-	TRBJ1-4	-	TRBV14	TGTGCCAGCAGCCGGGCCTTCAATGAAAAACTGTTTTTT	CASSRAFNEKLFF
-	TRBJ1-1	-	TRBV29-1	TGCAGCGTTGACCAGGGTAGGGGTTCGTCTTTCTTT	CSVDQGRGSSFF
-	TRBJ2-5	-	TRBV23-1	TGCGCCAGCAGTTCAATAAGCAGGGATATGCAGACCCAGTACTTC	CASSSISRDMQTQYF
-	TRBJ2-2	-	TRBV10-3	TGTGCCATCAGTGAGACCAGAACCGGGGAGCTGTTTTTT	CAISETRTGELFF
-	TRBJ2-5	-	TRBV2	TGTGCCAGCAGTAGCGAGGTAGAGACCCAGTACTTC	CASSSEVETQYF
-	TRBJ1-1	-	TRBV19	TGTGCCAGTAGTATCGGGAGGTCAGGTATGAACACTGAAGCTTTCTTT	CASSIGRSGMNTEAFF
-	TRBJ1-1	TRBD1	TRBV3-1/TRBV3-2	TGTGCCAGCAGCCCACTTCCGGGACAGGGGAACACTGAAGCTTTCTTT	CASSPLPGQGNTEAFF
-	TRBJ2-2	-	TRBV7-8	TGTGCCAGCAGACTCCACCCTCCCGGGGAGCTGTTTTTT	CASRLHPPGELFF
once	TRBJ1-5	-	TRBV12-3/TRBV12-4	TGTGCCAGCAGTTTCCTCGGTCAGCCCCAGCATTTT	CASSFLGQPQHF
-	TRBJ2-6	-	TRBV6-2/TRBV6-3	TGTGCCAGCAGTGACGACAGTCCCAGCTCTGGGGCCAACGTCCTGACTTTC	CASSDDSPSSGANVLTF
-	TRBJ2-7	TRBD1	TRBV7-9	TGTGCCAGCAGCGCGCCTACAGGGGACTCCTACGAGCAGTACTTC	CASSAPTGDSYEQYF
-	TRBJ2-5	TRBD1	TRBV7-6	TGTGCCAGCAGCCGAGGACAGGGGACTTGGCAAGAGACCCAGTACTTC	CASSRGQGTWQETQYF
once	TRBJ1-2	-	TRBV2	TGTGCCAGCAGGGGGGACACTCACTATGGCTACACCTTC	CASRGDTHYGYTF
-	TRBJ1-2	-	TRBV21-1	TGTGCCAGCAGCAAGTCCACCGGACAGAAGTACTATGGCTACACCTTC	CASSKSTGQKYYGYTF
-	TRBJ2-5	TRBD2	TRBV6-1	TGTGCCAGCAGTGGACTTCGTAGCGGGGGGGCGCGGGAGACCCAGTACTTC	CASSGLRSGGARETQYF